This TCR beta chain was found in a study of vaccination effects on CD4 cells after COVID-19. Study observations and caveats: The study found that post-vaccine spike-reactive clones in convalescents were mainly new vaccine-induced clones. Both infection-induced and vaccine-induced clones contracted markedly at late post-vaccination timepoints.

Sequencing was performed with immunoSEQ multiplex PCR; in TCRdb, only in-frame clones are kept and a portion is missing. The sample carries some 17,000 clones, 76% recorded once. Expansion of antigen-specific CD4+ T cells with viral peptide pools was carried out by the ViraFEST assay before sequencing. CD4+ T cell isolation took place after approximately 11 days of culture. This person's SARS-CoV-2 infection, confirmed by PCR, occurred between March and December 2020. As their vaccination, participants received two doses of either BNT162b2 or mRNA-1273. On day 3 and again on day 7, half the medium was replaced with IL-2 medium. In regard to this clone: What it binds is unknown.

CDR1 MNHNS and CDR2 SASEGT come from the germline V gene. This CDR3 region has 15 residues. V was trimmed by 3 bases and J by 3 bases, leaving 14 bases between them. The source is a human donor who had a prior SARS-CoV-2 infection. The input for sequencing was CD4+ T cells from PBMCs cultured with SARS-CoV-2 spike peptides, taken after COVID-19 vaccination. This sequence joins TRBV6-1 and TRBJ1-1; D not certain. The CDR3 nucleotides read TGTGCCAGCAGTGAGAGGGAGATGCCGGACACTGAAGCTTTCTTT. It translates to CASSEREMPDTEAFF.